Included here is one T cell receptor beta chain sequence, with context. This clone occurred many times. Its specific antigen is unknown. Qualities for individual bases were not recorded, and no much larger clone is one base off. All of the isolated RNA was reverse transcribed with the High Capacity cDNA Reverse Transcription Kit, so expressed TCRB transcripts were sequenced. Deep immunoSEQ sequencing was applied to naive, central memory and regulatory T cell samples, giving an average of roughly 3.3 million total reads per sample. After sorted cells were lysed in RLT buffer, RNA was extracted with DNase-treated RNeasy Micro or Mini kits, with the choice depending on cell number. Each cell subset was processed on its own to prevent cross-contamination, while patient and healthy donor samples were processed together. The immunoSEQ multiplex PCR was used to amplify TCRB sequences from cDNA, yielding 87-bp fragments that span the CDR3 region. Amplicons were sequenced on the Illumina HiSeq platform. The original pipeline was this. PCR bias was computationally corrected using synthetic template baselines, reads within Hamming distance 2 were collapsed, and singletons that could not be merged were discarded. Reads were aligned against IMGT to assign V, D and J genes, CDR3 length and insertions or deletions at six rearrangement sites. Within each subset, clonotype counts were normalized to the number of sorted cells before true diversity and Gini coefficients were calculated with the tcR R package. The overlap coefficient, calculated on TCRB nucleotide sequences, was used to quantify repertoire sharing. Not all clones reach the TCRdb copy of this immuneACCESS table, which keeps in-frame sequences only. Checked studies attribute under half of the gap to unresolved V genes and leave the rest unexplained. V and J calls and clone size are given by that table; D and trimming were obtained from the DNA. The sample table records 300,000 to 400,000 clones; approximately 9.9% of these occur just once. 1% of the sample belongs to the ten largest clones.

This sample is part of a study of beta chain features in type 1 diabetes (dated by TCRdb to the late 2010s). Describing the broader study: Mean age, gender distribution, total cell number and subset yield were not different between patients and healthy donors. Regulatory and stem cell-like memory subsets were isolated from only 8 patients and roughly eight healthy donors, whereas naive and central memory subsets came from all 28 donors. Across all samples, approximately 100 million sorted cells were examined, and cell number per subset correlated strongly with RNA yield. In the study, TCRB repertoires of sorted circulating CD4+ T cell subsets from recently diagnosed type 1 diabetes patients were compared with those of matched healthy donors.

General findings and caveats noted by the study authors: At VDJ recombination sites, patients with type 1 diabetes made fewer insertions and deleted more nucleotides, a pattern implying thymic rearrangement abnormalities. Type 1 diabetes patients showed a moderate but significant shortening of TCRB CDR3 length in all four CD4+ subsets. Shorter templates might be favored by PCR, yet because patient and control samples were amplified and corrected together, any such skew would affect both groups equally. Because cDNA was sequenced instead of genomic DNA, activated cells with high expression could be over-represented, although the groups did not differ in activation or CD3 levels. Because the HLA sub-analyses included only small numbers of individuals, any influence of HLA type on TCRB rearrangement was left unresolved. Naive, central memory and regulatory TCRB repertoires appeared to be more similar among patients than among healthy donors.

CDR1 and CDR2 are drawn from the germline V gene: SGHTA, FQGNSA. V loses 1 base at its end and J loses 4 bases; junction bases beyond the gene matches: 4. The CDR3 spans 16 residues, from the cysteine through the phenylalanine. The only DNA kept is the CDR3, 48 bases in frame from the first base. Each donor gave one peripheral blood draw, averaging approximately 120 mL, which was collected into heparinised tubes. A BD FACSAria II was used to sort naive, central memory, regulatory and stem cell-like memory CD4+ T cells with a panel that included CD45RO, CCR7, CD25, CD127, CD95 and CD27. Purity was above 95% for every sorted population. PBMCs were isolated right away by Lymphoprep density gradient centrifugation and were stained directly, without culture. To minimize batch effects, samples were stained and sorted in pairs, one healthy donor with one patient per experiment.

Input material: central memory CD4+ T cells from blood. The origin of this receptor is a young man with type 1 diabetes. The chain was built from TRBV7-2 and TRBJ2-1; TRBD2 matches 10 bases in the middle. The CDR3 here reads CASSLGGSGGYNEQFF. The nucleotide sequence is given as TGTGCCAGCAGCTTAGGAGGTAGCGGGGGGTACAATGAGCAGTTCTTC.